This TCR beta chain was observed in a study of cytomegalovirus exposure and HLA in healthy donors. The PCR was carried out with 60 Vbeta primers and 13 Jbeta primers. The repertoire was sequenced with immunoSEQ multiplex PCR; TCRdb's copy has only in-frame clones and lacks some. The data show about 170,000 clones, about 85% seen once. Germline lookup yields CDR1 SGDLS and CDR2 YYNGEE. The trim removed 1 base at V and 5 bases at J, leaving 5 bases unmatched. The length of the CDR3 is 15 residues. The sample consisted of PBMCs. V and J are TRBV9 and TRBJ2-2, with 7 nucleotides matching TRBD1. This clonotype originated in a boy aged 2 to 9 in good health and CMV-seronegative. CDR3 coding DNA: TGTGCCAGCAGCGTACAGGGGGTGTTTACCGGGGAGCTGTTTTTT. This translates into CASSVQGVFTGELFF.